This T cell receptor (beta chain) emerged from a study of beta chain features in type 1 diabetes. Only a few counts were recorded for this clone. What it binds is unknown. TCRB transcripts that were expressed got sequenced, as all of the isolated RNA had been reverse transcribed. Profiling relied on immunoSEQ multiplex PCR, and the TCRdb table lists in-frame clones only, not all of them. The sample shows approximately 170,000 clones, 7% to 10% of them seen only once. CDR1 is ENHRY, CDR2 SYGVKD, per germline. V dropped 0 bases and J dropped 2; count of bases not matched to a gene: 0. CDR3 length equals 15 residues. General observations from the study: All four CD4+ subsets from Type 1 diabetes patients carried moderately but significantly shorter TCRB CDR3s. PCR may have favored shorter templates equally in patients and controls.

Sequenced input: central memory CD4+ T cells from blood. This clonotype originated in a woman between 18 and 29 years old in good health. The V gene is TRBV10-3, the J gene TRBJ1-2; 10 bases line up with TRBD1. The CDR3: CAISESDRGNYGYTF. In DNA form, the CDR3 reads TGTGCCATCAGTGAGTCGGACAGGGGGAACTATGGCTACACCTTC.